The TCR beta chain under discussion was sequenced for a study of identical twins (dated by TCRdb to 2016 to 2017). The study in broad terms: To test whether fetal clonotypes persist, the study used deep sequencing on TCR alpha and beta repertoires from monozygotic twins, unrelated adults of various ages, and cord blood. To rule out contamination, the twin experiments were replicated at different times with different library preparation protocols.

CDR3 length: 14 amino acids, cysteine to phenylalanine. The DNA shown is the 42-base CDR3, in frame from base 1. V ends up 2 bases short and J 8 bases short, with an unmatched junction base count of 3. Via the germline V gene, CDR1 is KGHSH and CDR2 LQKENI. Broader findings and caveats from the paper: Zero-insertion analyses could be partly confounded by invariant T cells such as MAIT and iNKT, though diverse VJ usage argued against such confounding for most clonotypes. Out-of-frame TCR alpha sharing in monozygotic twins was systematically underestimated by recombination models, whereas sharing between unrelated individuals was in agreement with the recombination models. Because the same donors could not be followed over many years, conclusions were based on cross-sectional statistical analysis. Abundant cord blood beta clonotypes carried fewer insertions; young adult naive repertoires showed a weaker similar trend, while memory repertoires showed none. The excess sharing between twins in beta out-of-frame sequences was weaker because fewer shared sequences reduced the signal-to-noise ratio. Compared with coincidental sharing between unrelated individuals, out-of-frame TCR alpha sequences shared between twins had an excess of sequences with low generation probability.

Concerning this clonotype itself: The clone's antigen remains unknown. No per-base quality is available; no much larger clone lies one base away.

The library was generated by 5' RACE. The instrument given in TCRdb is Illumina HiSeq 2000. Template switching introduced a universal primer binding site; the final cDNA contained a unique molecular identifier, enabling accurate counting of TCR cDNA molecules. Specific primers in the conserved constant-segment region were used to synthesize first-strand cDNA for TCR alpha and beta chains. To control for contamination, every cDNA library was double barcoded, receiving both a SMART-Mk sample barcode and Illumina barcodes. TruSeq adapter sequences along with Illumina sample barcodes were introduced in two successive PCR steps. The TCR alpha and beta cDNA libraries were sequenced on the Illumina HiSeq platform using custom primers. Processing in the source paper ran as follows. MiGEC processed the raw reads to extract unique molecular identifiers, while MiXCR was used to determine the CDR3 positions. For each individual, recombination models were inferred using an EM algorithm with the repgenHMM and IGoR tools. Shared clonotype analysis was performed with the tcR package in R, normalizing sharing by the product of cloneset sizes. To study raw recombination free of thymic and clonal selection effects, out-of-frame nonproductive sequences were analyzed. TCRdb reran the public reads through fastp at Q25 and MiXCR, keeping productive beta chains. Every CDR3 protein is listed once, alongside the most common genes and DNA of its rows. The V and J calls follow TCRdb's processing rather than the paper's. The sample data list 700,000 to 950,000 distinct CDR3 sequences, and approximately 13% of these were observed just once. The ten largest make up 1.5% to 2% of the sample.

All donors were healthy Caucasians. Three pairs of female monozygotic twins, all aged about 18 to 29 years, made up the twin cohort. The RNA used for TCR libraries was isolated from peripheral blood mononuclear cells. The data were also submitted as part of a second study, on yellow fever vaccine responses in identical twins. The second study, in turn, reports: The T cell response to vaccination in identical twins was reported by the authors to appear partly convergent and partly personalized. The study precisely tracked vaccine-responding T cell clones in identical twins.

Recombination linked TRBV18 to TRBJ1-5; the junction holds 10 bases that match TRBD1. This receptor was identified in a woman in her late teens or twenties in good health. Sequenced material: PBMCs. In nucleotide form, the sequence is TGTGCCAGCTCACCAAGGGACAGGGGTGAGCCCCAGCATTTT. Its translation is CASSPRDRGEPQHF.